These 20 T cell receptor beta chains share one sample of origin, sequenced in a study of response to subunit inactivated influenza vaccine. TCRdb passed the RT-PCR reads through MiXCR, listing each CDR3 protein once. The sample lists a few hundred thousand distinct CDR3 sequences, less than 15% seen once, with roughly 10% in the top ten. The sequencing here drew on PBMCs from blood, taken 11 to 12 days after vaccination. All receptors come from a man in his fifties who received an inactivated influenza vaccine.

In this sample, this clonotype turned up many times. The V gene is TRBV6-1, the J gene TRBJ2-1; 13 bases are a match to TRBD2. In germline, CDR1 is MNHNS, CDR2 SASEGT. The CDR3 is 14 amino acids. V dropped 4 bases and J dropped 8; count of bases not matched to a gene: 2. CDR3 in DNA: TGTGCCAGCAGTGGACTAGCGGGGGGCTATGAGCAGTTCTTC. It specifies CASSGLAGGYEQFF.

The table lists this clonotype with many counts. V gene TRBV7-9 combines with J gene TRBJ1-1, with TRBD1 as a possible D gene (5 bases). V lost 5 bases and J lost 0, with 19 bases in between. The CDR3 has 17 amino acids. Germline V gives CDR1 SEHNR, CDR2 FQNEAQ (reference sequence). The DNA of the CDR3 is TGTGCCAGCAGCGCCAGGGTTCTACTGCTCATGAACACTGAAGCTTTCTTT. It specifies CASSARVLLLMNTEAFF.

The chain links TRBV5-5 to TRBJ1-1; possibly TRBD1 for D (5 bases). The CDR3 sequence is 14 residues long. Trimming stripped 6 bases from V and 1 base from J, with 13 bases between. Germline loops: CDR1 SGHKS, CDR2 YYEKEE (reference sequence). The CDR3 sequence: CASIAGTGNTEAFF. CDR3 DNA: TGTGCCAGCATCGCGGGTACAGGGAACACTGAAGCTTTCTTT.

The rearrangement links TRBV28 to TRBJ1-1; no clear D gene. Germline loops: CDR1 MDHEN, CDR2 SYDVKM. The germline V and J ends were trimmed by 7 bases and 1 base, with 10 bases remaining between them. This CDR3 region has 13 residues. The CDR3 region is CASTIPPNTEAFF. CDR3 sequence (DNA): TGTGCCAGCACCATCCCCCCGAACACTGAAGCTTTCTTT.

This clonotype showed up just a few times. The V and J genes are TRBV6-2 or TRBV6-3 and TRBJ2-3; 7 bases match TRBD2. Germline-derived CDR1 and CDR2 are MNHEY and SVGEGT. V shed 8 bases and J 2 bases; nucleotides not matched to a gene: 10. This CDR3 spans 15 amino acids. DNA of the CDR3: TGTGCCAGCTTGCCTCCGGGAGGCACCACAGATACGCAGTATTTT. Its protein is CASLPPGGTTDTQYF.

The CDR3 reads CASSPFGMNTGELFF. The CDR3 DNA reads TGTGCCAGCTCACCTTTTGGGATGAACACCGGGGAGCTGTTTTTT. The gene calls are TRBV18 and TRBJ2-2; no clear D. The CDR3 consists of 15 residues. In germline, CDR1 is KGHSH, CDR2 LQKENI. Trimming stripped 3 bases from V and 1 base from J, with 9 bases between.

In this sample, this clonotype turned up many times. The chain employs TRBV7-2 and TRBJ2-3; D is unresolved. V was trimmed by 1 base and J by 0 bases, leaving 5 bases between them. The germline V gene has CDR1 SGHTA and CDR2 FQGNSA. The CDR3 is made up of 14 amino acids. The CDR3 sequence is CASSLVPSTDTQYF. The CDR3 region has the DNA TGTGCCAGCAGCTTAGTACCGAGCACAGATACGCAGTATTTT.

A few counts support this clonotype. The chain employs TRBV7-6 and TRBJ2-3, with D hard to call. The germline V and J ends were trimmed by 1 base and 10 bases, with 9 bases remaining between them. CDR3 length equals 12 residues. CDR1 is SGHVS, CDR2 FNYEAQ, per germline. The CDR3 region has the DNA TGTGCCAGCAGCTTAGATAGGGTGCCGCAGTATTTT. Amino acids: CASSLDRVPQYF.

This clonotype was observed a handful of times. The CDR3 sequence is CASSPSGQGAYYGYTF. The CDR3 bases are TGTGCCAGCAGCCCCTCGGGACAGGGGGCTTACTATGGCTACACCTTC. The genes are TRBV7-9 and TRBJ1-2; 12 nucleotides align to TRBD1. V was clipped by 5 bases and J by 3 bases; unmatched bases: 7. The germline CDR1 and CDR2 sequences are SEHNR and FQNEAQ (reference sequence). This CDR3 is 16 amino acids long.

This clonotype occurred a few times. The V gene is TRBV5-1, the J gene TRBJ2-7; D remains unclear. Germline loops: CDR1 SGHRS, CDR2 YFSETQ. The CDR3 runs 16 residues. V was shortened by 4 bases and J by 3 bases, with 20 bases between the two germline ends. The CDR3 reads CASSPAAPSTIYEQYF. The DNA of the CDR3 is TGCGCCAGCAGCCCTGCGGCCCCTTCAACAATCTACGAGCAGTACTTC.

This clonotype was observed a handful of times. This rearrangement joins TRBV28 to TRBJ1-6; perhaps TRBD1 as D (5 bases). The CDR3 is made up of 17 amino acids. CDR1 and CDR2 (germline): MDHEN, SYDVKM. The V end lost 10 bases, the J end lost 10 bases, and 29 bases lay between the germline ends. CDR3 sequence: CATFSPGITLIRSPLHF. The CDR3 nucleotides read TGTGCCACCTTTTCCCCAGGGATAACCCTAATTAGGTCACCCCTCCACTTT.

This chain links TRBV19 with TRBJ2-7, with D possibly matching TRBD1 (5 bases). The CDR3 is 13 amino acids. The ends were cut back, 9 bases at V and 2 bases at J, with 14 bases in the middle. The V gene's germline CDR1 is LNHDA and CDR2 SQIVND (reference sequence). DNA for the CDR3: TGTGCCAGCGCCCAGGACAAAACCTACGAGCAGTACTTC. Translated, it gives CASAQDKTYEQYF.

V usage is TRBV25-1 and J usage is TRBJ2-7; D assignment may be TRBD1 or TRBD2 (5 bases each). CDR1 is MGHDK and CDR2 is SYGVNS in the germline V gene. The V end lost 8 bases, the J end lost 5 bases, and 13 bases lay between the germline ends. The CDR3 length is 12 residues. In nucleotides, the CDR3 is TGTGCCAGCGGTTTCCGGGGCGACGAGCAGTACTTC. Translating gives CASGFRGDEQYF.

This clonotype was seen more than once but under ten times. The chain has TRBV6-2 or TRBV6-3 and TRBJ2-2; D is possibly TRBD1 or TRBD2 (5 bases each). The length of the CDR3 is 15 residues. Trimming took off 2 bases at V and 7 bases at J, with 14 bases between the two ends. Looked up from germline, CDR1 is MNHEY and CDR2 is SVGEGT. The CDR3 sequence is CASSYGGPRVGELFF. The CDR3 bases are TGTGCCAGCAGTTACGGGGGACCGCGGGTCGGGGAGCTGTTTTTT.

DNA for the CDR3: TGTGCCAGCAGTCCTACATCCGGGACAGGCTCCTACGAGCAGTACTTC. Protein product: CASSPTSGTGSYEQYF. This sequence joins TRBV28 and TRBJ2-7, with 8 bases aligning to TRBD1. V was clipped by 5 bases and J by 0 bases; unmatched bases: 9. Germline loops: CDR1 MDHEN, CDR2 SYDVKM. This CDR3 comprises 16 residues.

The chain carries TRBV15 and TRBJ1-2, with D possibly being TRBD1 (5 bases). CDR3 length equals 15 residues. The germline CDR1 and CDR2 sequences are LNHNV and YYDKDF (reference sequence). The ends were cut back, 0 bases at V and 3 bases at J, with 11 bases in the middle. The CDR3 loop reads CATSRDRGGHYGYTF. For the CDR3, the DNA is TGTGCCACCAGCAGAGATCGGGGGGGACACTATGGCTACACCTTC.

The sample holds many counts of this clonotype. V is TRBV20-1 and J is TRBJ1-2, with a possible D match to TRBD1 (6 bases). There are 12 residues in the CDR3. Per germline, CDR1 DFQATT and CDR2 SNEGSKA (reference sequence). DNA for the CDR3: TGCGGCGGAACAGGGCAAGTTGGAGGCTACACCTTC. The encoded protein is CGGTGQVGGYTF.

This rearrangement joins TRBV27 to TRBJ1-1; 10 nucleotides agree with TRBD1. Germline V lookup: CDR1 MNHEY, CDR2 SMNVEV (reference sequence). V shed 6 bases, J shed 4 bases, and the junction held 11 bases outside the gene matches. The CDR3 is 16 amino acids. The CDR3 sequence: CASRSGSRDRGTEAFF. CDR3 bases: TGTGCCAGCAGAAGCGGAAGCCGGGACAGGGGCACTGAAGCTTTCTTT.

The chain recombines TRBV20-1 with TRBJ1-2; TRBD1 matches at 7 bases. The CDR3 has 14 amino acids. Germline loops: CDR1 DFQATT, CDR2 SNEGSKA (reference sequence). V shed 6 bases and J 7 bases; nucleotides not matched to a gene: 14. In DNA form, the CDR3 reads TGCAGTGCGCTACAAGAGAGACAGGGAGCTGGCTACACCTTC. It specifies CSALQERQGAGYTF.

The rearrangement joins TRBV9 to TRBJ2-7; tentative D call: TRBD1 (5 bases). Per the germline V gene, CDR1 is SGDLS and CDR2 is YYNGEE. V was cut by 5 bases and J by 0 bases, with 9 bases left in between. CDR3 size: 13 residues. CDR3 loop: CASSTDSSYEQYF. The CDR3 DNA is TGTGCCAGCAGTACTGACAGCTCCTACGAGCAGTACTTC.